This TCR beta chain was profiled in a study of blood T cell repertoires in COVID-19. V was clipped by 3 bases and J by 1 base, with 14 bases between them. This CDR3 spans 16 amino acids. From germline, CDR1 is SGHTA and CDR2 FQGNSA. Measured with immunoSEQ multiplex PCR; TCRdb has only the in-frame clones, and not every one. The table includes approximately 150,000 clones, around 80% detected once. The rearrangement uses TRBV7-2 and TRBJ2-3; tentatively, D is TRBD2 (6 bases). The sample taken for sequencing was peripheral blood. The receptor was derived from a woman between 65 and 79 years old with acute or convalescent COVID-19. CDR3 residues: CASSLGLGGGTDTQYF. DNA of the CDR3: TGTGCCAGCAGCTTGGGTCTCGGGGGAGGCACAGATACGCAGTATTTT.